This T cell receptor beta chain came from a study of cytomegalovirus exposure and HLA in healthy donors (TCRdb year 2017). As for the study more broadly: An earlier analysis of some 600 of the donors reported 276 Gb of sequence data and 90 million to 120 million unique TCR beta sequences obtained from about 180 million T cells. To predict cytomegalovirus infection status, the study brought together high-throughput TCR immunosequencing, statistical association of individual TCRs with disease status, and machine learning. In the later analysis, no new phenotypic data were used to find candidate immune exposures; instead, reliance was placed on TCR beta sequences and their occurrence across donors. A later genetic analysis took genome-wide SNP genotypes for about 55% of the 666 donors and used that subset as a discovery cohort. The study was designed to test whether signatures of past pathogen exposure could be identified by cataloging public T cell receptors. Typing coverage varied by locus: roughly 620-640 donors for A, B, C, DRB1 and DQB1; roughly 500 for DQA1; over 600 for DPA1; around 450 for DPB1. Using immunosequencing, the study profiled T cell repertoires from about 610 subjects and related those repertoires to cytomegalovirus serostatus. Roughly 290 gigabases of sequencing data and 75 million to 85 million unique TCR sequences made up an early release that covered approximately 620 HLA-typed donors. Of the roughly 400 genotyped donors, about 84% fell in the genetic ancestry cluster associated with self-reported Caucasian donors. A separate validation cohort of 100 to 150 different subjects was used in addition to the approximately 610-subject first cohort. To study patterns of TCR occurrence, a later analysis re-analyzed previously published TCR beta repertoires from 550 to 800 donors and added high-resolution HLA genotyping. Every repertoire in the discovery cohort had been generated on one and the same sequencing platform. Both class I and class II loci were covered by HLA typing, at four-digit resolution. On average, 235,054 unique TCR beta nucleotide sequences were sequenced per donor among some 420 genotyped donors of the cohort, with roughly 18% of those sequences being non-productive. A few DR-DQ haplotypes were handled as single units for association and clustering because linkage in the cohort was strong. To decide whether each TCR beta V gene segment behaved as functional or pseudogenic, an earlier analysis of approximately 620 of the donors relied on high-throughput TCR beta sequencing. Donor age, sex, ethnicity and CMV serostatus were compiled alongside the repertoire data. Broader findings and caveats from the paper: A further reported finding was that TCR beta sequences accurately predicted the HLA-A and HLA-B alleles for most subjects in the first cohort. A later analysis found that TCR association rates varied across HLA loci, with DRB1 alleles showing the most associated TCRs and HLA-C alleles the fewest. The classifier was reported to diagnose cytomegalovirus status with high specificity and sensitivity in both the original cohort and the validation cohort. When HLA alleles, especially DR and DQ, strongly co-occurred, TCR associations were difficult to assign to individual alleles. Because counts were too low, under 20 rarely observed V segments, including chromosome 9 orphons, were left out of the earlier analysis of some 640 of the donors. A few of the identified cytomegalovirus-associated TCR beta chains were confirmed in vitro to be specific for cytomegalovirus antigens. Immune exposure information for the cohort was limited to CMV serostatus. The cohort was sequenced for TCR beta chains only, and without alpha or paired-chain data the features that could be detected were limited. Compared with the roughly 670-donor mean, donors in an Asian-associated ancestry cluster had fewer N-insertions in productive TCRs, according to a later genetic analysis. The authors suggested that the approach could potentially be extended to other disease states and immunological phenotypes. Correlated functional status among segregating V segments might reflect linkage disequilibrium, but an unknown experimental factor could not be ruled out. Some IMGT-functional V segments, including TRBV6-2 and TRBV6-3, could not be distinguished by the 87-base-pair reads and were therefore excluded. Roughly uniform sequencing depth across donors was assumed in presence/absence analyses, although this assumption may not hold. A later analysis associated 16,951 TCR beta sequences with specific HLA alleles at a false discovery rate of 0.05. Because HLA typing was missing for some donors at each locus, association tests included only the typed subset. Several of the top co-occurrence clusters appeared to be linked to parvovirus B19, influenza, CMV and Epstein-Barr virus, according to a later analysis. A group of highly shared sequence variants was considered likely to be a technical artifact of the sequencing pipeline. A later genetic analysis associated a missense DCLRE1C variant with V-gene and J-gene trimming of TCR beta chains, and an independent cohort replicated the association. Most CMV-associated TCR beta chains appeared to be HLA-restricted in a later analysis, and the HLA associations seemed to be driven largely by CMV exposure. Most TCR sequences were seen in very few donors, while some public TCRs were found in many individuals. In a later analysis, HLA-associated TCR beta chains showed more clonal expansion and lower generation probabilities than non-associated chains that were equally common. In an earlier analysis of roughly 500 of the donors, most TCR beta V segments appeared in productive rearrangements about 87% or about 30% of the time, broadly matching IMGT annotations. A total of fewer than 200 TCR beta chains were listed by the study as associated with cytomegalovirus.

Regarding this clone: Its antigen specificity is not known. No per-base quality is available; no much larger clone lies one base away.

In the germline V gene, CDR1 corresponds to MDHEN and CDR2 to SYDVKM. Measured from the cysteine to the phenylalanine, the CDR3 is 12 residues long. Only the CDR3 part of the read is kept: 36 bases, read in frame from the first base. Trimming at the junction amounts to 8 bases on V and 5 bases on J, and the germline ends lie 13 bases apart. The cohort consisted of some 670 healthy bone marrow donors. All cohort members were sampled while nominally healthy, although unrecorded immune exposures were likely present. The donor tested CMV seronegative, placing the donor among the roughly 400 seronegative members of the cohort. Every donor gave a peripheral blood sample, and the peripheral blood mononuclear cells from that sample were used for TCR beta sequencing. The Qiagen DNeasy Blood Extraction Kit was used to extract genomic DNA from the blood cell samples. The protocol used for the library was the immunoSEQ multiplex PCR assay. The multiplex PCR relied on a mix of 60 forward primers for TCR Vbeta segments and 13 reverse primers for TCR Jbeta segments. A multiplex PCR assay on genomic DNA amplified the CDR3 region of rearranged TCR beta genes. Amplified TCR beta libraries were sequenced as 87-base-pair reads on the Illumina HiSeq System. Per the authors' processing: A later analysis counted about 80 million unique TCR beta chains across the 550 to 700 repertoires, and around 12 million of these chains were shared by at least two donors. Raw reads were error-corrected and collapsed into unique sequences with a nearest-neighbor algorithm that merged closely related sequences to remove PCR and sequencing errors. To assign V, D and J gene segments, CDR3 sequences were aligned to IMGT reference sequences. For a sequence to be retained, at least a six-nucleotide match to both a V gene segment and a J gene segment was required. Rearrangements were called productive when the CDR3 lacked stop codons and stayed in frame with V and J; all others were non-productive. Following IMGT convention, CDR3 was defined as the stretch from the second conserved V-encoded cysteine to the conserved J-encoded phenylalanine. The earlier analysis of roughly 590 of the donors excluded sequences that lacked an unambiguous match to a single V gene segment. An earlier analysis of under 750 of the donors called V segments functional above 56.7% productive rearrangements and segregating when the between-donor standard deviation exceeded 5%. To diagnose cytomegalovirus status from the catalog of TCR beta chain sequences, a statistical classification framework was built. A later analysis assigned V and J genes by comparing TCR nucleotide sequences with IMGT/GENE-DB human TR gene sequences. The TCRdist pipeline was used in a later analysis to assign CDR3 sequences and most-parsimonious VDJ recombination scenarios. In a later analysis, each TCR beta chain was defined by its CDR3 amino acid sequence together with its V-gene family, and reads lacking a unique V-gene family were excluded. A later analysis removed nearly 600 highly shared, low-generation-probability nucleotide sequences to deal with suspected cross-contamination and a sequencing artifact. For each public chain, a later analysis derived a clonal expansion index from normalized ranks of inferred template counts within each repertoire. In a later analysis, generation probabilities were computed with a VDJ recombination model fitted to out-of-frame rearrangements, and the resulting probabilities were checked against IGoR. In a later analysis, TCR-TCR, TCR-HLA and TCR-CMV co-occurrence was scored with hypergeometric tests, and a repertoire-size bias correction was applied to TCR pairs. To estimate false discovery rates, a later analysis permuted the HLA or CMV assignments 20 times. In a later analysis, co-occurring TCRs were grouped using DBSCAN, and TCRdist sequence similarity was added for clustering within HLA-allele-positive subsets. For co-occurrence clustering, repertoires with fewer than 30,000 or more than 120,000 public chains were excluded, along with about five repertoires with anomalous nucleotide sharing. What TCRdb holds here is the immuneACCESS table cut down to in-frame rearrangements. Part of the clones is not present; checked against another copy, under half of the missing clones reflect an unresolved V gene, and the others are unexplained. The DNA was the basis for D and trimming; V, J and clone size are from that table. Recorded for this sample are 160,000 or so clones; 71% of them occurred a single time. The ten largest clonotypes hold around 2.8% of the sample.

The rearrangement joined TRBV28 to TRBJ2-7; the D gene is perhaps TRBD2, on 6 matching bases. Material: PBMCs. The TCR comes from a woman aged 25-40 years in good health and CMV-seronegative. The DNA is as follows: TGTGCCAGCCAGGAGGGGATGAACGAGCAGTACTTC. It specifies CASQEGMNEQYF.